This T cell receptor (beta chain) is drawn from a study of blood T cell repertoires in COVID-19. Study-wide background: Donors in the United States, Italy and Spain gave samples during acute or convalescent COVID-19.

Individuals drawn from under 30 US areas were roughly 18 to 89 years old. Grouping used clinical history reported by participants in a survey and questionnaire. Trimming took off 4 bases at V and 1 base at J, with 6 bases between the two ends. The CDR3 sequence is 12 residues long. Looked up from germline, CDR1 is SGDLS and CDR2 is YYNGEE. In the authors' methods: Estimation of nucleated cell counts was performed using reference gene primer amplification. The repertoire was sequenced with immunoSEQ multiplex PCR; TCRdb's copy has only in-frame clones and lacks some. V and J calls and clone size are those listed in that table; D and trimming were worked out from the DNA. The sample has roughly 200,000 clones; approximately 85% are singletons.

Sequenced input: PBMCs or T cells enriched from blood (not recorded which). This TCR came from a man in his forties or fifties who had recovered from COVID-19. V gene TRBV9 combines with J gene TRBJ2-7; the D is unclear. This chain's CDR3 is CASSTGSYEQYF. The CDR3 region has the DNA TGTGCCAGCAGCACCGGGTCCTACGAGCAGTACTTC.